The subject of this entry is one T cell receptor beta chain. The germline V gene has CDR1 MDHEN and CDR2 SYDVKM. The CDR3 is made up of 17 amino acids. Trimming left V 6 bases short and J 5 bases short, with 24 bases between. This entry belongs to a study of shared clonotypes between healthy human individuals. Sorted-subset replicate PCR reactions were performed with around 200 ng DNA, corresponding to about 32,000 T cell genomes. The repertoire was sequenced with immunoSEQ multiplex PCR; TCRdb's copy has only in-frame clones and lacks some. The table includes over a million clones, 75% to 80% detected once.

The V and J genes are TRBV28 and TRBJ2-3, with D maybe TRBD1 (9 bases). This TCR came from a man aged 18 to 29 in good health. Some clones in this sample may be carry-over from other donors' samples. Specimen: memory CD4+ T cells from PBMCs. The subset denotes: CD45RA-negative fraction. CDR3 sequence: CASRERQGGLAGDTQYF. The CDR3 DNA reads as TGTGCCAGCAGGGAAAGACAGGGGGGGCTAGCGGGAGATACGCAGTATTTT.